These 8 T cell receptor beta chains were all obtained from the same sample, sequenced in a study of immune evolution from preneoplasia to lung adenocarcinoma (dated by TCRdb to 2020 to 2023). Receptor libraries were prepared by the immunoSEQ multiplex PCR assay. Entries here come from immuneACCESS through TCRdb and include only in-frame sequences with V and J called. Some clones fail to appear in such tables; in the studies checked, an unresolved V gene covers under half of the shortfall, and the cause of the remainder is unknown. The sample table lists thousands of clones, approximately 81% of them with a count of one. The top ten constitute around 3% of the sample. Sequenced sample: FFPE invasive lung adenocarcinoma tissue. Sample cell subset or site, as interpreted from the label and publication: frankly invasive lung adenocarcinoma (ADC). The receptors shown here come from a person aged 35 to 50 with lung adenocarcinoma.

The rearrangement uses TRBV5-1 and TRBJ1-1, with no clear D. V was pared by 7 bases and J by 11 bases, with 21 bases between. This CDR3 is 13 amino acids long. The germline V gene has CDR1 SGHRS and CDR2 YFSETQ. CDR3 amino acids: CASAPGGDSSAFF. In DNA, the CDR3 is TGCGCCAGCGCACCGGGTGGGGATTCTTCGGCTTTCTTT. The full variable domain, rest sourced from reference TRBV5-1 and TRBJ1-1, is KAGVTQTPRYLIKTRGQQVTLSCSPISGHRSVSWYQQTPGQGLQFLFEYFSETQRNKGNFPGRFSGRQFSNSRSEMNVSTLELGDSALYLCASAPGGDSSAFFGQGTRLTVV.

This rearrangement joins TRBV2 to TRBJ1-5, with 7 bases fitting TRBD1. CDR1 is SNHLY and CDR2 is FYNNEI in the germline V gene. The CDR3 loop spans 13 amino acids. The ends lost 7 bases at V and 4 bases at J; junction bases unmatched: 4. CDR3 loop: CASNLDRNQPQHF. CDR3 coding DNA: TGTGCCAGCAACCTGGACAGGAATCAGCCCCAGCATTTT.

This sequence joins TRBV27 and TRBJ1-1; the D gene is possibly TRBD1 (5 bases). The CDR3 is 14 amino acids. CDR1 and CDR2 (germline): MNHEY, SMNVEV (reference sequence). With 5 bases removed from V and 2 bases from J, the gap between germline ends came to 12 bases. The CDR3 is CASSPRQRNTEAFF. The CDR3 DNA reads TGTGCCAGCAGTCCGCGACAGAGAAACACTGAAGCTTTCTTT.

This chain links TRBV6-1 with TRBJ2-7, with D uncertain. Trimming pared 7 bases from V and 4 bases from J, leaving 8 bases between. Germline CDR1 MNHNS, CDR2 SASEGT. There are 11 residues in the CDR3. CDR3 region: CASTLKYEQYF. CDR3 DNA: TGTGCCAGCACCCTCAAGTACGAGCAGTACTTC.

The count of this clone is one. The rearrangement uses TRBV9 and TRBJ2-7, with 9 bases that match TRBD2. The junction had 6 bases not matched to a gene; V was cut back by 4 bases and J by 4 bases. This CDR3 spans 14 amino acids. Germline values: CDR1 SGDLS, CDR2 YYNGEE. The CDR3 protein is CASSPRLAEYEQYF. The CDR3 DNA is TGTGCCAGCAGCCCCCGACTAGCGGAGTACGAGCAGTACTTC.

The chain has TRBV7-2 and TRBJ2-1, with 9 bases that match TRBD2. V lost 4 bases and J lost 4; bases outside the gene matches: 11. Looked up from germline, CDR1 is SGHTA and CDR2 is FQGNSA. The CDR3 totals 17 residues. CDR3 loop: CASSSKLAGVGYNEQFF. The CDR3, as DNA: TGTGCCAGCAGCTCTAAGTTAGCGGGAGTGGGATACAATGAGCAGTTCTTC. The full variable domain, with the rest looked up from reference TRBV7-2 and TRBJ2-1, is GAGVSQSPSNKVTEKGKDVELRCDPISGHTALYWYRQSLGQGLEFLIYFQGNSAPDKSGLPSDRFSAERTGGSVSTLTIQRTQQEDSAVYLCASSSKLAGVGYNEQFFGPGTRLTVL.

This clone was observed a single time. The rearrangement uses TRBV7-8 and TRBJ1-5; no clear D. Germline values: CDR1 SGHVS, CDR2 FQNEAQ. The CDR3 totals 17 residues. The V gene lost 1 base and the J gene lost 0 bases, with 13 bases spanning the gap. Here the CDR3 reads CASSLVGRLHSNQPQHF. CDR3 sequence (DNA): TGTGCCAGCAGCTTAGTAGGTCGGCTTCATAGCAATCAGCCCCAGCATTTT.

The genes are TRBV30 and TRBJ2-7, with TRBD2 identical over 10 bases. After removal of 3 bases from V and 5 bases from J, the junction contained 7 bases not matched to a gene. This CDR3 comprises 14 residues. CDR1 GTSNPN and CDR2 SVGIG come from the germline V gene (reference sequence). The CDR3 DNA sequence: TGTGCCTGGAGGTCAACTAGCGGGATCGACGAGCAGTACTTC. Encoded protein: CAWRSTSGIDEQYF.